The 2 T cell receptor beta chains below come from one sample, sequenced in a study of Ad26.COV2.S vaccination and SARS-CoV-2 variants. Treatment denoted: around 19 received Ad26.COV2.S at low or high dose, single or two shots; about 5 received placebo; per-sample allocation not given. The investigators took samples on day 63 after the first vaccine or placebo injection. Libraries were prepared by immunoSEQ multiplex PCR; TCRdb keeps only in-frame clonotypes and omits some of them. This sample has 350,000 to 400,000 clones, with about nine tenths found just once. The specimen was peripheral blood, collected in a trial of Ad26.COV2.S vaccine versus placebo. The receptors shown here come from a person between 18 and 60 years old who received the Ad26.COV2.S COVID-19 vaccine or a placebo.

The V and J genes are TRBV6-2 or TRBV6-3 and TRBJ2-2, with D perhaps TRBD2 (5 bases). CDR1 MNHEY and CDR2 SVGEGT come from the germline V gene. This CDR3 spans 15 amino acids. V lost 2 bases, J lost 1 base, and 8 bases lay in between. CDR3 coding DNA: TGTGCCAGCAGTTACCTCGCGGGGAACACCGGGGAGCTGTTTTTT. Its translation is CASSYLAGNTGELFF.

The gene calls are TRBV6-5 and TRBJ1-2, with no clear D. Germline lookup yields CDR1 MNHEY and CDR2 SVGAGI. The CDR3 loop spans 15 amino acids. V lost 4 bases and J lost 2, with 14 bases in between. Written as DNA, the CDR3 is TGTGCCAGCAGTTCCGAGGGTCTTATCAACTATGGCTACACCTTC. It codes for CASSSEGLINYGYTF.